This record covers a single T cell receptor (beta chain). This record comes from a study of blood T cell repertoires in COVID-19. In the study overall: Sites in the United States, Italy and Spain provided acute and convalescent COVID-19 samples.

In the original workflow: Nucleated cell counts were estimated from reference gene primer amplification. Repertoires were generated with immunoSEQ multiplex PCR, while TCRdb's copy carries only in-frame clones and drops some. V, J and clone size were drawn from that table, and D and trimming were deduced from the DNA. Seen here are around 150,000 clones, about 80% observed once, and the top ten hold roughly 9%. The CDR3 consists of 17 residues. Per germline, CDR1 MGHRA and CDR2 YSYEKL. With 0 bases removed from V and 7 bases from J, the gap between germline ends came to 21 bases. The clonotype was recovered from a woman of 80 years or more in a cohort sampled during active or convalescent COVID-19. The chain recombines TRBV4-1 with TRBJ1-2; the D gene is possibly TRBD1 (5 bases). Specimen: peripheral blood. The CDR3 protein is CASSQDLIGRATTGYTF. The CDR3 DNA is TGCGCCAGCAGCCAAGATCTTATAGGCAGGGCTACTACTGGCTACACCTTC.